Listed here are 8 T cell receptor beta chains from one sample, sequenced in a study of blood T cell repertoires in COVID-19. Sequencing used immunoSEQ multiplex PCR; TCRdb keeps in-frame clones, though not all of them. The sample lists roughly 29,000 clones, roughly 70% seen once, with approximately 21% in the top ten. The sample taken for sequencing was peripheral blood. The receptor set was obtained from a boy aged 2 to 10 with active or convalescent COVID-19.

The DNA for the CDR3 is TGTGCCAGCAGTTCCCGGGTTCGAAGTCGGGAAAAACTGTTTTTT. Its protein product is CASSSRVRSREKLFF. The chain joins TRBV6-2 or TRBV6-3 to TRBJ1-4, with D hard to call. Trimming removed 4 bases from V and 8 bases from J, with 17 bases in between. The CDR3 has 15 residues. Germline CDR1 is MNHEY and CDR2 is SVGEGT.

The V call is TRBV19, the J call TRBJ1-1; 7 bases are a match to TRBD1. The CDR3 length is 16 residues. Germline loops: CDR1 LNHDA, CDR2 SQIVND (reference sequence). Unmatched junction bases numbered 11, after V lost 6 bases and J lost 1 base. Written as DNA, the CDR3 is TGTGCCAGTAGCCCTTCGTCAAGGGGGCGGAACACTGAAGCTTTCTTT. Translating it yields CASSPSSRGRNTEAFF. Filled out from reference TRBV19 and TRBJ1-1, the complete variable domain reads DGGITQSPKYLFRKEGQNVTLSCEQNLNHDAMYWYRQDPGQGLRLIYYSQIVNDFQKGDIAEGYSVSREKKESFPLTVTSAQKNPTAFYLCASSPSSRGRNTEAFFGQGTRLTVV.

V and J are TRBV4-1 and TRBJ1-3, with TRBD1 identical over 7 bases. CDR3 length: 14 amino acids. V was pared by 6 bases and J by 2 bases, with 4 bases of the junction left unmatched. Germline V gives CDR1 MGHRA, CDR2 YSYEKL. CDR3 amino acids: CASSLQGPGNTIYF. CDR3 nucleotides: TGCGCCAGCAGTCTACAGGGGCCTGGAAACACCATATATTTT.

Notes on this clone: The same CDR3 also results from other DNA sequences found in this sample. V and J are TRBV7-9 and TRBJ1-2; TRBD1 aligns across 7 bases. The CDR3 is 13 residues long. V shed 5 bases and J 5 bases; nucleotides not matched to a gene: 5. CDR1 is SEHNR, CDR2 FQNEAQ, per germline (reference sequence). Written as DNA, the CDR3 is TGTGCCAGCAGCCTGTCAGGGGGTTATGGCTACACCTTC. Encoded protein: CASSLSGGYGYTF.

This sequence joins TRBV30 and TRBJ2-3, with 8 bases that match TRBD2. V shed 4 bases and J 4 bases; nucleotides not matched to a gene: 4. The CDR3 is 13 amino acids. CDR1 and CDR2 from the germline V gene are GTSNPN and SVGIG (reference sequence). In DNA form, the CDR3 reads TGTGCCTGGACTAGCGGGCGCGCAGATACGCAGTATTTT. This sequence encodes CAWTSGRADTQYF. The complete variable domain, with remaining parts taken from reference TRBV30 and TRBJ2-3, reads SQTIHQWPATLVQPVGSPLSLECTVEGTSNPNLYWYRQAAGRGLQLLFYSVGIGQISSEVPQNLSASRPQDRQFILSSKKLLLSDSGFYLCAWTSGRADTQYFGPGTRLTVL.

Worth noting for this clone: Sequence at one end of the junction differs from germline and may be a read error. The rearrangement links TRBV7-7 to TRBJ2-5; 13 nucleotides line up with TRBD2. Germline V lookup: CDR1 SSHAT, CDR2 FNYEAQ (reference sequence). The CDR3 runs to 17 residues. Written as DNA, the CDR3 is TGTGCTAGCAGCTTAGGTGGACTAGCGGGAGTCGGAGAGACCCAGTACTTC. Translated: CASSLGGLAGVGETQYF.

V gene TRBV5-4 combines with J gene TRBJ2-7; D might be TRBD1 (6 bases). The CDR3 extends over 12 amino acids. The germline gives CDR1 SGHNT, CDR2 YYREEE (reference sequence). Trimming pared 2 bases from V and 5 bases from J, leaving 8 bases between. The CDR3 DNA sequence: TGTGCCAGCAGCTTAACAGGGAACGAGCAGTACTTC. Its protein product is CASSLTGNEQYF.

Relative to its sample, this clone is medium-sized (0.01 to 0.1%). The chain uses TRBV14 and TRBJ2-5; 13 bases are a match to TRBD2. Trimming took 4 bases from V and 5 from J; bases not matched to a gene: 4. The CDR3 is made up of 15 amino acids. Germline V gives CDR1 SGHDN, CDR2 FVKESK. This chain's CDR3 is CASSRGTSGAETQYF. CDR3 DNA sequence: TGTGCCAGCAGCCGGGGGACTAGCGGGGCGGAGACCCAGTACTTC.